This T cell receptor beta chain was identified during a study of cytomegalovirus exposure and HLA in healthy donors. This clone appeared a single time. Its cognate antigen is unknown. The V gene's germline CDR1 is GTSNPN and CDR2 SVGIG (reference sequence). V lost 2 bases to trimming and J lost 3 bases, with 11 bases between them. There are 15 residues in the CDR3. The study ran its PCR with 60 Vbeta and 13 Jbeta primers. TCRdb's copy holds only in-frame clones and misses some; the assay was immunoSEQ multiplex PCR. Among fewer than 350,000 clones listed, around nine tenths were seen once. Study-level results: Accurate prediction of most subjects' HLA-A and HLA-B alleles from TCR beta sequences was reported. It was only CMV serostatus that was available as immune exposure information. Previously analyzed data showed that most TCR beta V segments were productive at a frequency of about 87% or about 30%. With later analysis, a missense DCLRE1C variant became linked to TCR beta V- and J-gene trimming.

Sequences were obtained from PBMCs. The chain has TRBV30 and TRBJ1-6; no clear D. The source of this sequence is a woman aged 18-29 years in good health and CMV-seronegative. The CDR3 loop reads CAWSNSLVYNSPLHF. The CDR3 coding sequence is TGTGCCTGGAGTAACAGTCTCGTCTATAATTCACCCCTCCACTTT.